What follows describes a single T cell receptor (beta chain). Many counts were recorded for this clonotype. The target of this receptor is not known. No per-base quality is available; no much larger clone lies one base away. Explained via the paper, the time point label denotes: persistent/refractory GD, antithyroid drugs over 5 years with positive TRAb. For both TCR sequencing and RNA sequencing, RNA was extracted from PBMCs in TRIzol. The diagnosis of Graves' disease followed American Thyroid Association guidelines. The patients came from an endocrinology department in Xi'an, China. Each patient gave around 9.2 milliliters of peripheral blood, collected in an EDTA anticoagulant tube. PBMCs were isolated by Ficoll Paque Plus density gradient separation without further T cell sorting. RNA quality was checked with an Agilent 2100 Bioanalyzer and agarose gel, and concentration with a NanoDrop 2000. Receptors were amplified or captured by multiplex PCR. Reads for this sample came from an Illumina HiSeq 4000. CDR3 regions were amplified by Arm-PCR with iRepertoire HTBI primers to construct TCR beta libraries. Before sequencing, the PCR products underwent gel purification. The study's own analysis went as follows. Across samples, about 63 TRBV and around 15 TRBJ segments were identified and used for gene usage analysis of CDR3 amino acid clonotypes. COPE and FqMerger were used to merge filtered high-quality paired reads into contigs. BLAST was used to align contigs to IMGT TRBV, TRBD and TRBJ reference genes, with CDR3 defined following IMGT. Highly expanded clones were defined as clonotypes with a frequency above 0.1%. Shannon entropy was used to measure repertoire diversity, and the Gini coefficient was used to measure V-J evenness. A clonotype found in more than one individual was treated as public. Clones were called with MiXCR by TCRdb after fastp trimmed the public reads at Q25, and only in-frame beta chains were retained. Each entry merges the rows of one CDR3 protein and shows their most common DNA and genes. TCRdb's processing, not the authors', yielded these V and J calls. A total of hundreds of thousands of distinct CDR3 sequences appear in this sample, around 20% of them only once. The ten largest clones capture 14% of the sample.

The data are from a study of regulatory T cells in long-lasting Graves disease (dated by TCRdb to the early 2020s). About the full investigation: Persistent Graves' disease was defined as persistently positive TSH receptor autoantibodies together with antithyroid drug treatment for over 5 years. Persistent Graves' disease patients were compared with newly diagnosed Graves' disease patients by peripheral blood TCR sequencing and RNA sequencing. The study took place in China and was registered as a clinical trial. TCR sequencing covered some 13 persistent and 20 newly diagnosed Graves' disease patients, around 33 samples in total. Antithyroid drugs had been taken for 8.5 to 13 years on average by persistent Graves' disease patients in the clinical cohort.

Results and caveats for the whole study, not just this receptor: Sequencing and analysis were restricted to the TCR beta chain. Preferential use of TRBV28, TRBJ1-2 and TRBJ2-5 was observed in persistent disease, whereas TRBV20-1 and TRBJ2-1 were favored in newly diagnosed disease. Lower TCR Shannon entropy and fewer highly expanded clones were observed in persistent Graves' disease patients than in newly diagnosed patients, which suggested clonal expansion. Persistent patients shared more public clonotypes among themselves (under 3,000) than newly diagnosed patients did (more than 950). The small sample size was acknowledged by the authors as a limitation that may reduce accuracy. Only peripheral blood was studied, because thyroid tissue, the primary lesion, was inaccessible.

V and J are trimmed by 0 bases and 5 bases, and the gene matches miss 5 bases of the junction. The CDR3 starts with the cysteine, ends with the phenylalanine, and has 15 residues. Only the CDR3 DNA stays, 45 bases, in frame from base 1. Looking up the germline V gene (reference sequence) yields CDR1 MNHEY and CDR2 SMNVEV. This clonotype was obtained from a female donor with Graves disease. The rearranged chain carries TRBV27 and TRBJ2-7, with 9 bases in between that match TRBD2. This sample comprised peripheral blood mononuclear cells (PBMCs), obtained when the disease was refractory, from a patient treated with antithyroid drugs. The sequenced DNA is TGTGCCAGCAGTTTATCTAGCGGGAGTAACGACGAGCAGTACTTC. Protein translation: CASSLSSGSNDEQYF.